One T cell receptor beta chain is described in this entry. This sample is drawn from a study of blood T cell repertoires in COVID-19. Study-level background: From the United States, Italy and Spain came samples of acute and convalescent COVID-19. The analysed material was cDNA or gDNA that came from T cells, B-cell-depleted T cells, or PBMCs.

In the authors' workflow: Estimates of nucleated cell counts were drawn from the amplification of reference gene primers. Some clones are missing from TCRdb's copy, which holds only in-frame ones; the method was immunoSEQ multiplex PCR. D and trimming come from the DNA, and the V and J calls and clone size come from that table. The repertoire holds fewer than 90,000 clones, with more than 80% as singletons. CDR3 length: 13 residues. V was cut by 6 bases and J by 2 bases, with 11 bases left in between. The germline CDR1 and CDR2 sequences are SGDLS and YYNGEE. This clonotype was sampled from a woman of 80 years or more with acute or convalescent COVID-19. The chain joins TRBV9 to TRBJ2-5; the D gene is possibly TRBD1 (6 bases). Sequenced sample: peripheral blood. The chain's CDR3 is CASNRGGQETQYF. The CDR3 coding sequence is TGTGCCAGCAACAGAGGGGGTCAAGAGACCCAGTACTTC.